In this sample, the clone carrying this TCR beta chain turned up a few times. Its target is unknown. The sample originates from a study of Ad26.COV2.S vaccination and SARS-CoV-2 variants. Whole-study findings and limits: With respect to non-spike TCR breadth, vaccine and placebo recipients were similar. Overall T cell responses may have been underestimated by the analyses of TCR breadth and depth.

Described treatment: over 15 received Ad26.COV2.S at low or high dose, single or two shots; 5 received placebo; per-sample allocation not given. Day 63 after the first vaccine or placebo injection was the time point for sampling. Only in-frame clones appear in the TCRdb table, and some are missing; sequencing was by immunoSEQ multiplex PCR. The data hold some 400,000 clones, with around 89% observed a single time. This TCR was recovered from a person aged 18-65 years who received the Ad26.COV2.S COVID-19 vaccine or a placebo. The sample was peripheral blood, taken in a trial of Ad26.COV2.S vaccine versus placebo.

CDR3 region: CASSDTGGAEAFF. Here the CDR3 DNA reads TGTGCCAGCAGTGATACGGGAGGGGCTGAAGCTTTCTTT. J is TRBJ1-1 and V is TRBV6-1; perhaps TRBD1 as D (5 bases). The V gene lost 3 bases and the J gene lost 6 bases, with 11 bases spanning the gap. In germline, CDR1 is MNHNS, CDR2 SASEGT. The CDR3 is made up of 13 amino acids.